The clone carrying this T cell receptor beta chain was counted between two and nine times. Its matching antigen is unknown. These data are taken from a study of early T cells in non-severe SARS-CoV-2 infection. Study-wide context: From unsorted whole blood, bulk RNA was sequenced, and the chains remained unpaired.

Findings and limits, study-wide: Matching results from VDJdb favored anti-spike CD8 responses, leaving private and CD4 specificities undetected.

Tagging with unique molecular identifiers was applied to individual cDNA molecules. TCRdb reprocessed the 5' RACE reads via MiXCR and lists one record per CDR3 protein. Among more than 25,000 distinct CDR3 sequences listed, roughly 5.4% were seen once. Trimming took 6 bases from V and 7 from J; bases not matched to a gene: 9. There are 14 residues in the CDR3. The germline gives CDR1 MNHEY, CDR2 SMNVEV (reference sequence). Source material: whole blood. This sequence joins TRBV27 and TRBJ1-1; 9 bases align to TRBD1. The receptor's source is an adult who was a healthcare worker with PCR-confirmed SARS-CoV-2 infection or an uninfected control (not recorded which). The CDR3 sequence: CASSPGTGRIEAFF. CDR3 in DNA: TGTGCCAGCAGCCCAGGGACAGGGAGAATTGAAGCTTTCTTT.